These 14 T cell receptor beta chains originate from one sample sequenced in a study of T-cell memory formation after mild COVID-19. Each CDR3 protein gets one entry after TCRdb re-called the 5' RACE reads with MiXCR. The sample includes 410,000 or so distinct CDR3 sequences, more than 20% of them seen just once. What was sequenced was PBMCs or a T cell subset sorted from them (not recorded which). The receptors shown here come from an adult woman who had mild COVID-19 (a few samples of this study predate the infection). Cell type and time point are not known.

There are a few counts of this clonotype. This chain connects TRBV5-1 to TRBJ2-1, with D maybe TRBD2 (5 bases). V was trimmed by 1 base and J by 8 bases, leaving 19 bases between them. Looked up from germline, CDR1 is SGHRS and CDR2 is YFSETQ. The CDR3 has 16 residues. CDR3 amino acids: CASSLRWASFRDEQFF. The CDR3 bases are TGCGCCAGCAGCTTGAGGTGGGCTAGCTTCAGAGATGAGCAGTTCTTC.

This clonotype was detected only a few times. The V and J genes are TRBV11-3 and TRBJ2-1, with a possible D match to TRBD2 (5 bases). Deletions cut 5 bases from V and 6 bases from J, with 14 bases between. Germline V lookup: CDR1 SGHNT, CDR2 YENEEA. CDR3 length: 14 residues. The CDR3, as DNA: TGTGCCAGCAGCCTCTCAGGAGGCGTCAATGAGCAGTTCTTC. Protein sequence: CASSLSGGVNEQFF.

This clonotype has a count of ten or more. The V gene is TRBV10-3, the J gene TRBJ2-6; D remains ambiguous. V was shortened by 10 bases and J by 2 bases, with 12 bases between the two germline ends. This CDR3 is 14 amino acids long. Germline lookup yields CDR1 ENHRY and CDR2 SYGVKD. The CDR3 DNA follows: TGTGCCAGCCAACCAGGAACTGGGGCCAACGTCCTGACTTTC. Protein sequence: CASQPGTGANVLTF.

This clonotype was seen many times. DNA of the CDR3: TGCGCCAGCAGCCAAGTTAAACCCGGGACTCCCGCCGGTGAGCAGTACTTC. Its translation is CASSQVKPGTPAGEQYF. The V call is TRBV4-3, the J call TRBJ2-7, with D maybe TRBD2 (6 bases). V lost 1 base to trimming and J lost 7 bases, with 23 bases between them. CDR1 is LGHNA and CDR2 is YSLEER in the germline V gene. CDR3 length: 17 residues.

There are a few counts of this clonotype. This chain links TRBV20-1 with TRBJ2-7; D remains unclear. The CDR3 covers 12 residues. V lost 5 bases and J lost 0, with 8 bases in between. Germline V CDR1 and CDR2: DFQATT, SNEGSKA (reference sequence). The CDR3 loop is CSACDNSYEQYF. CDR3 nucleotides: TGCAGTGCTTGCGACAACTCCTACGAGCAGTACTTC.

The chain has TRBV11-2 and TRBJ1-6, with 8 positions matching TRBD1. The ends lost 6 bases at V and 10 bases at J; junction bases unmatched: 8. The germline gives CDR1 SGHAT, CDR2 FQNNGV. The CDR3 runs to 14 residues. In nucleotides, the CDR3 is TGTGCCAGCAGTCCAACAGGGGGGAAATCACCCCTCCACTTT. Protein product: CASSPTGGKSPLHF.

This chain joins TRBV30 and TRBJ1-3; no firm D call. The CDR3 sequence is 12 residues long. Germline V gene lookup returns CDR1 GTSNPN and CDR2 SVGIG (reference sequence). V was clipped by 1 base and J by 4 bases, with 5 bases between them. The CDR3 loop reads CAWSAQGNTIYF. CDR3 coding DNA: TGTGCCTGGAGTGCTCAGGGAAACACCATATATTTT.

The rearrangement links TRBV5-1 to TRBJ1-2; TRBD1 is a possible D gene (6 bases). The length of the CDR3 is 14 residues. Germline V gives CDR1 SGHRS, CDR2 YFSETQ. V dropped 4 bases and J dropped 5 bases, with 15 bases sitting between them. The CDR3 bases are TGCGCCAGCAGCGAAGACAGGACCCAATATGGCTACACCTTC. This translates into CASSEDRTQYGYTF.

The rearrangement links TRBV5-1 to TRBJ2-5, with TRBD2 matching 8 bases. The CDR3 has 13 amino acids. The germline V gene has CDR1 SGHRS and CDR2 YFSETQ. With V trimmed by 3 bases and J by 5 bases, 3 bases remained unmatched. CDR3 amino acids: CASSYGTRETQYF. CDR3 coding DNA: TGCGCCAGCAGCTATGGGACTAGGGAGACCCAGTACTTC.

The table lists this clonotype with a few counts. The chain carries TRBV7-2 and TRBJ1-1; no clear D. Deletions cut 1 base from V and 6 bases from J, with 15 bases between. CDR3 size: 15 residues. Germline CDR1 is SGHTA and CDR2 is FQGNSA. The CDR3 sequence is CASSLEAGKVAEAFF. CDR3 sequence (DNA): TGTGCCAGCAGCTTAGAGGCGGGTAAAGTTGCTGAAGCTTTCTTT.

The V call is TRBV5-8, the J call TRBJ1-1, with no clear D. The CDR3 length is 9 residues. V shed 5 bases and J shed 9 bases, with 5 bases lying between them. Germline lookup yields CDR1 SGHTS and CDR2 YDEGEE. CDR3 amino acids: CASRPKAFF. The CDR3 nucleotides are TGTGCCAGCAGGCCTAAAGCTTTCTTT.

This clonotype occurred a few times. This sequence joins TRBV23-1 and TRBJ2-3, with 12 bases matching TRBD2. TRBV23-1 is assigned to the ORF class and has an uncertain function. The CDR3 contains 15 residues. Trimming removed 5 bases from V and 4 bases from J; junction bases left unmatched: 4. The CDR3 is CASSCTSGGPDTQYF. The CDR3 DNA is TGCGCCAGCAGTTGCACTAGCGGGGGGCCAGATACGCAGTATTTT.

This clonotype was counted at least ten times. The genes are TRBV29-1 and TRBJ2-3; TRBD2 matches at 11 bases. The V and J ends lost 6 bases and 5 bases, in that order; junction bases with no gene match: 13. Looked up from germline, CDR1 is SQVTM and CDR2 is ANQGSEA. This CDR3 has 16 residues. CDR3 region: CSVAPGLAESRDTQYF. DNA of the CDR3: TGCAGCGTGGCCCCGGGACTAGCGGAGAGTCGAGATACGCAGTATTTT.

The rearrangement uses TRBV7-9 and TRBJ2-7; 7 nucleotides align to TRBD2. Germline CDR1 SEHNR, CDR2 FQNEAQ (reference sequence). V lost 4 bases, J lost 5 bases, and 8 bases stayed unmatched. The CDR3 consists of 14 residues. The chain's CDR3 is CASSSGGVSHEQYF. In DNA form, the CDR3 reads TGTGCCAGCAGCTCTGGGGGGGTTTCCCACGAGCAGTACTTC.